Listed here is a single TCR beta chain. The V gene end was trimmed by 3 bases and the J gene end by 4 bases; junction bases not matched to a gene: 2. Germline CDR1 SNHLY, CDR2 FYNNEI. CDR3 length: 13 amino acids. In the original workflow: How many nucleated cells were present was estimated from reference gene primer amplification. Libraries were prepared by immunoSEQ multiplex PCR; TCRdb keeps only in-frame clonotypes and omits some of them. D and trimming come from the DNA, and the V and J calls and clone size come from that table. The top ten clones hold about 51% of a sample with more than 25,000 clones, 89% of them seen once. This specimen comes from a study of blood T cell repertoires in COVID-19. Study background: Both acute and convalescent COVID-19 samples were obtained from the United States, Italy and Spain. T cells, B-cell-depleted T cells, or PBMCs provided the cDNA or gDNA that served as material.

The V gene is TRBV2, the J gene TRBJ2-5, with TRBD2 matching over 7 bases. The sample taken for sequencing was peripheral blood. This clonotype was obtained from a human donor with acute or convalescent COVID-19. The donor label of this sample is uncertain. In nucleotides, the CDR3 is TGTGCCAGCAGTGAGGAGCGGGGAGAGACCCAGTACTTC. It yields the protein CASSEERGETQYF.